A selection of T cell receptor beta chains follows, all from one sample in a study of T cell clusters in autoimmune cytopenias. TCRdb re-called the multiplex PCR reads; one entry per CDR3 protein, DNA not given. The listing records several thousand distinct CDR3 sequences. These data were likewise used in another study, on T cell repertoires in aging, cancer and after chemotherapy.

Sequencing used peripheral blood. These receptors all come from a human donor in good health. Both conserved end residues are part of each CDR3. Each record gives: clone size, V gene, J gene, CDR3 protein. Clone size is shown for a subset of rows, as once, few, many or a class of expanded clone.

medium-sized	TRBV19	TRBJ2-2	CASSPSGRITGELFF
.	TRBV5-5	TRBJ1-6	CASSPLADSPLHF
medium-sized	TRBV19	TRBJ2-2	CATRLAGYTGELFF
.	TRBV19	TRBJ2-4	CASSIGRQGGKNIQYF
.	TRBV5-1	TRBJ2-7	CASSFLAGPTYEQYF
medium-sized	TRBV19	TRBJ2-7	CASSIEGAVPSYEQYF
medium-sized	TRBV18	TRBJ2-5	CASSAGTAETQYF
.	TRBV5-1	TRBJ2-1	CASSWGGTGSNEQFF
.	TRBV7-6	TRBJ2-7	CASSPWTGNEQYF
.	TRBV20-1	TRBJ2-7	CSAPAGLAGYEQYF
medium-sized	TRBV6-5	TRBJ2-3	CASSYPGKQYF
.	TRBV6-1	TRBJ1-2	CASNPGQPNSGYTF
medium-sized	TRBV15	TRBJ1-4	CATSRQGNEKLFF
medium-sized	TRBV6-2/TRBV6-3	TRBJ2-6	CASSYSTSGANVLTF
.	TRBV6-1	TRBJ1-6	CASSYGQGRYNSPLHF
medium-sized	TRBV29-1	TRBJ2-7	CSVDVGGSYEQYF
.	TRBV30	TRBJ2-6	CAWSKGAGANVLTF
.	TRBV7-9	TRBJ2-6	CASSVDWVTGANVLTF
.	TRBV27	TRBJ1-1	CASSLLTGPAFF
medium-sized	TRBV5-6	TRBJ2-5	CASSLRTGQETQYF
medium-sized	TRBV19	TRBJ2-7	CASSMYSGQGSSYEQYF
.	TRBV5-4	TRBJ1-1	CASSPTGAGPEAFF
.	TRBV12-3/TRBV12-4	TRBJ2-1	CASSSHSRLIYEQFF
.	TRBV11-1	TRBJ2-2	CASSLVKGTGELFF
.	TRBV27	TRBJ2-7	CASSSTGSSYEQYF
medium-sized	TRBV29-1	TRBJ2-7	CSATDPHYEQYF
.	TRBV7-9	TRBJ2-7	CASSLGPGGRRSYEQYF
.	TRBV5-6	TRBJ1-5	CASRLGGAGNQPQHF
medium-sized	TRBV6-6	TRBJ2-1	CASSNGGVGSYNEQFF